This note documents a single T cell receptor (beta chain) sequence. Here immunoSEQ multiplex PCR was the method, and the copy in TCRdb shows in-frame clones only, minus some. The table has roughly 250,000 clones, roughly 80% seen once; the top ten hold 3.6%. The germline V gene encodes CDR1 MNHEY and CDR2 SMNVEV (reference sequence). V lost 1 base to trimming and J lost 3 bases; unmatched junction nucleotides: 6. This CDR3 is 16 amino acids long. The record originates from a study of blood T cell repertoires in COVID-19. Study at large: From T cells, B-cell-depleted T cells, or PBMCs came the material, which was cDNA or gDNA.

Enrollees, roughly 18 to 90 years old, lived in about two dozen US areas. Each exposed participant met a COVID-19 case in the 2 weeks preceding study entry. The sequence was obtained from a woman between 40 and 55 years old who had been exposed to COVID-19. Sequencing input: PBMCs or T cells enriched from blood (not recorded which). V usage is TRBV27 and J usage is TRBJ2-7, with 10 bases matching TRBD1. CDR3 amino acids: CASSLYEGTGVYEQYF. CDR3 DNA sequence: TGTGCCAGCAGTTTATACGAGGGGACAGGGGTCTACGAGCAGTACTTC.